This TCR beta chain stems from a study of spatial heterogeneity in lung cancer. Germline CDR1 LNHDA, CDR2 SQIVND (reference sequence). The trim removed 9 bases at V and 4 bases at J, leaving 7 bases unmatched. The CDR3 covers 15 residues. Carried by each TCR cDNA molecule was a unique molecular identifier. Via MiXCR, TCRdb re-called the 5' RACE reads, giving one row per CDR3 protein. Found here are fewer than 65,000 distinct CDR3 sequences, about 6.3% of them singletons; the top ten hold about 14%. Study outcomes and limitations: Resection blood, more than follow-up blood, showed ubiquitous expanded tumor TCRs.

As for time point: sample taken at primary tumor resection. Without sorting, whole RNA was sequenced from tumor, nontumor lung or frozen PBMC. In this sample, this clonotype turned up a few times. Its antigen is unknown. The specimen was PBMCs, collected at surgery. The V and J genes are TRBV19 and TRBJ2-2; 11 bases are a match to TRBD2. The TCR originated in a female donor with early-stage non-small cell lung cancer. This CDR3 reads CASQSSGGTTGELFF. The CDR3 DNA reads TGTGCCAGCCAGTCTAGCGGGGGGACCACCGGGGAGCTGTTTTTT.